These T cell receptor beta chains were read from a single sample in a study of control samples from healthy donors and cancer patients. Sequencing was performed with immunoSEQ multiplex PCR; in TCRdb, only in-frame clones are kept and a portion is missing. The data show about 160,000 clones, over 90% seen once. The sample was blood. The receptors here all came from a woman aged 25 to 39 in good health. The CDR3 runs from the conserved cysteine through the conserved F or W. Each record gives: J gene, V gene, D gene, clone size, CDR3 protein, CDR3 DNA. A D gene is named only where the DNA matches it firmly. Rows give clone size only sometimes, using once, few, many, or a class for an expanded clone.

TRBJ2-2 | TRBV7-7 | . | . | CASSLAANTGELFF | TGTGCTAGCAGCTTAGCAGCGAACACCGGGGAGCTGTTTTTT
TRBJ1-2 | TRBV9 | TRBD1 | once | CASSVGGTGDFGYTF | TGTGCCAGCAGCGTAGGGGGGACAGGGGACTTTGGCTACACCTTC
TRBJ1-4 | TRBV6-5 | . | . | CASSYSWGEEKLFF | TGTGCCAGCAGTTACTCGTGGGGAGAAGAAAAACTGTTTTTT
TRBJ2-7 | TRBV6-5 | . | . | CASSRGDRNEQYF | TGTGCCAGCAGTAGGGGGGATCGGAACGAGCAGTACTTC
TRBJ2-2 | TRBV4-2 | TRBD2 | . | CASSQETTRLAGGIGELFF | TGTGCCAGCAGCCAAGAAACCACAAGACTAGCGGGGGGAATCGGGGAGCTGTTTTTT
TRBJ2-7 | TRBV19 | TRBD2 | . | CASSFTSGHEQYF | TGTGCCAGTAGCTTTACTAGCGGACACGAGCAGTACTTC
TRBJ2-1 | TRBV16 | TRBD2 | . | CASSHGTSGYNEQFF | TGTGCCAGCAGTCACGGGACTAGCGGTTACAATGAGCAGTTCTTC
TRBJ1-5 | TRBV18 | . | . | CASSPRSRERYQPQHF | TGTGCCAGCTCACCTCGCTCCAGGGAGAGGTATCAGCCCCAGCATTTT
TRBJ1-1 | TRBV2 | . | few | CASCREGLAEAFF | TGTGCCAGCTGTCGGGAAGGGCTAGCTGAAGCTTTCTTT
TRBJ2-5 | TRBV30 | . | . | CAWSLGGEGQETQYF | TGTGCCTGGAGTCTGGGGGGCGAGGGGCAAGAGACCCAGTACTTC
TRBJ2-3 | TRBV3-1/TRBV3-2 | . | . | CASSQDLVSPDTQYF | TGTGCCAGCAGCCAAGATTTAGTTTCCCCCGATACGCAGTATTTT
TRBJ1-6 | TRBV7-3 | . | . | CASSLKDRTPGSPLHF | TGTGCCAGCAGCTTAAAAGACAGAACTCCTGGGTCACCCCTCCACTTT
TRBJ1-5 | TRBV5-4 | . | . | CASSLGGSGGDQPQHF | TGTGCCAGCAGCTTGGGGGGTTCTGGAGGAGATCAGCCCCAGCATTTT
TRBJ2-1 | TRBV7-9 | TRBD2 | . | CASRATSGGAYDEQFF | TGTGCCAGCAGGGCAACTAGCGGGGGGGCATATGATGAGCAGTTCTTC
TRBJ1-1 | TRBV3-1/TRBV3-2 | . | medium-sized | CASSRSAEAFF | TGTGCCAGCAGCCGGAGTGCTGAAGCTTTCTTT
TRBJ2-6 | TRBV6-4 | . | few | CASSDTVRGSGANVLTF | TGTGCCAGCAGCGACACGGTTCGGGGCTCTGGGGCCAACGTCCTGACTTTC
TRBJ2-5 | TRBV5-4 | TRBD2 | few | CASSPGLAGGDGQTQYF | TGTGCCAGCAGCCCGGGACTAGCGGGAGGGGACGGGCAGACCCAGTACTTC
TRBJ2-2 | TRBV2 | . | . | CASTQQAGGELFF | TGTGCCAGCACCCAACAGGCCGGCGGGGAGCTGTTTTTT
TRBJ2-2 | TRBV5-1 | TRBD1 | . | CASSLARDSTYTGELFF | TGCGCCAGCAGCTTGGCTAGGGACAGTACATACACCGGGGAGCTGTTTTTT
TRBJ1-5 | TRBV18 | TRBD1 | . | CASSIQGQGGNQPQHF | TGTGCCAGCTCAATTCAAGGACAGGGGGGCAATCAGCCCCAGCATTTT
TRBJ2-3 | TRBV2 | TRBD1 | . | CASRGQGYTQYF | TGTGCCAGCAGGGGACAGGGATATACGCAGTATTTT
TRBJ2-1 | TRBV27 | TRBD2 | . | CASSWGAGGPGNEQFF | TGTGCCAGCAGTTGGGGAGCGGGAGGGCCTGGTAATGAGCAGTTCTTC
TRBJ2-2 | TRBV6-5 | . | once | CASGWLQGTGELFF | TGTGCCAGCGGATGGTTACAGGGCACCGGGGAGCTGTTTTTT
TRBJ2-3 | TRBV3-1/TRBV3-2 | . | once | CASSRVPRARTDTQYF | TGTGCCAGCAGCCGGGTGCCGCGCGCAAGAACAGATACGCAGTATTTT
TRBJ2-1 | TRBV4-1 | . | . | CASSQVGLVVINEQFF | TGCGCCAGCAGCCAAGTGGGTCTAGTAGTAATCAATGAGCAGTTCTTC